Here is one T cell receptor (beta chain) with its context. The sample is drawn from a study of blood T cell repertoires in COVID-19. Study-wide context: Samples representing acute and convalescent COVID-19 were sourced from the United States, Italy and Spain. Sample material is recorded as cDNA or gDNA derived from T cells, B-cell-depleted T cells, or PBMCs.

CDR1 and CDR2 from the germline V gene are LGHNA and YSLEER. The V segment lost 3 bases and the J segment 9 bases; nucleotides outside the gene matches: 11. CDR3 size: 14 residues. Authors' analysis steps: Reference gene primer amplification yielded estimated nucleated cell counts. Libraries were prepared by immunoSEQ multiplex PCR; TCRdb keeps only in-frame clonotypes and omits some of them. Clonal size and the V and J genes are those of that table, whereas D and trimming came from the DNA. The sample holds about 100,000 clones; around 85% are singletons and the top ten take about 1.7%. The sample comprised peripheral blood. J is TRBJ2-7 and V is TRBV4-3; 7 bases fit TRBD1. The source is a woman aged 70-85 years with active or convalescent COVID-19. CDR3 amino acids: CASSQDQTGMVQYF. The CDR3 DNA reads TGCGCCAGCAGCCAGGATCAGACAGGGATGGTGCAGTACTTC.